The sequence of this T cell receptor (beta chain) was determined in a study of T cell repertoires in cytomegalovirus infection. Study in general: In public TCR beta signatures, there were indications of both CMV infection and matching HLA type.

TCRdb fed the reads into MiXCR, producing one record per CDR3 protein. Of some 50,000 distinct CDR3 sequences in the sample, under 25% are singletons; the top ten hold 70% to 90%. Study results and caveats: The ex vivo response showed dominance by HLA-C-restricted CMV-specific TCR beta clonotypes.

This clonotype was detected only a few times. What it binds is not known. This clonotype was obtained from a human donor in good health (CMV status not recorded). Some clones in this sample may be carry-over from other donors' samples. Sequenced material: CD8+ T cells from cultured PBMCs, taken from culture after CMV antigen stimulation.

CDR3 loop: CASSQGTNEQFF. DNA of the CDR3: TGTGCCAGCAGCCAAGGTACGAATGAGCAGTTCTTC. This chain links TRBV4-2 with TRBJ2-1; D ambiguous. V was cut by 1 base and J by 7 bases, with 5 bases left in between. The CDR3 sequence is 12 residues long. CDR1 and CDR2 (germline): LGHNA, YNFKEQ.